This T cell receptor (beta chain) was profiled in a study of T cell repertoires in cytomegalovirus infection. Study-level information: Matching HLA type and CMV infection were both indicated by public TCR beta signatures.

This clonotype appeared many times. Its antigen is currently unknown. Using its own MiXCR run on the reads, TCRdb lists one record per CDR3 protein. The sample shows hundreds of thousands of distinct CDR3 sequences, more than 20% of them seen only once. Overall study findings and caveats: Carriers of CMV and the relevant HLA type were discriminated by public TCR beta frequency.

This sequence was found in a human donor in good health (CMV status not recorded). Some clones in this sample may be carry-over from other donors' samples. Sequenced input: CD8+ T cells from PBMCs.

CDR3 in DNA: TGTGCCAGCAGTTATTCGGACAGCTATATCTTTGGCTACACCTTC. Its protein product is CASSYSDSYIFGYTF. The chain couples TRBV6-8 to TRBJ1-2, with a possible D match to TRBD1 (6 bases). V was pared by 3 bases and J by 7 bases, with 18 bases between. This CDR3 comprises 15 residues. Germline V gene lookup returns CDR1 MNHGY and CDR2 SAAAGT.